The 21 T cell receptor beta chains in this list originate from one sample, sequenced in a study of early stage breast cancer tumors. Some clones are missing from TCRdb's copy, which holds only in-frame ones; the method was immunoSEQ multiplex PCR. The sample holds 60,000 to 75,000 clones, approximately 80% seen once. Source material: blood. These receptors were obtained from a person aged 40 to 49 with breast cancer.

The V and J genes are TRBV6-1 and TRBJ1-3; D is perhaps TRBD1 (5 bases). The CDR3 consists of 14 residues. V was cut by 7 bases and J by 8 bases, with 18 bases left in between. Germline V lookup: CDR1 MNHNS, CDR2 SASEGT. The CDR3 bases are TGTGCCAGCATGTTAGCGGGGGTTGAGGACACCATATATTTT. This codes for CASMLAGVEDTIYF.

The chain couples TRBV27 to TRBJ2-3, with D perhaps TRBD2 (5 bases). Between the trimmed V and J ends, which lost 9 bases and 2 bases, there was a span of 15 bases. Germline values: CDR1 MNHEY, CDR2 SMNVEV (reference sequence). The CDR3 consists of 14 residues. The CDR3 DNA reads as TGTGCCAGGAATCATCAAGCGGTCACAGATACGCAGTATTTT. It encodes CARNHQAVTDTQYF.

This clone was seen a single time. The chain is built from TRBV11-2 and TRBJ2-2; TRBD2 agrees at 12 bases. Germline V gene sequence: CDR1 SGHAT, CDR2 FQNNGV. Germline trimming cut 5 bases from V and 7 bases from J; bases unmatched to any gene: 14. The CDR3 is made up of 18 amino acids. The CDR3 coding sequence is TGTGCCAGCAGCCAACTATCGCTAGCGGGAGGGCATGTCGGGGAGCTGTTTTTT. Its protein is CASSQLSLAGGHVGELFF. Filled out from reference TRBV11-2 and TRBJ2-2, the complete variable domain reads EAGVAQSPRYKIIEKRQSVAFWCNPISGHATLYWYQQILGQGPKLLIQFQNNGVVDDSQLPKDRFSAERLKGVDSTLKIQPAKLEDSAVYLCASSQLSLAGGHVGELFFGEGSRLTVL.

This clone has a handful of counts. CDR3 coding DNA: TGTGCCAGCGGACATCCCACGAACACCGGGGAGCTGTTTTTT. Its translation is CASGHPTNTGELFF. The chain joins TRBV28 to TRBJ2-2, with a tentative D call TRBD1 (5 bases). CDR1 is MDHEN, CDR2 SYDVKM, per germline. V shed 8 bases and J shed 0 bases, with 10 bases lying between them. The CDR3 totals 14 residues.

The CDR3 reads CASSLAGAQNIQYF. The CDR3 DNA reads TGCGCCAGCAGCTTGGCCGGGGCGCAAAACATTCAGTACTTC. The chain has TRBV5-1 and TRBJ2-4; the D gene could be TRBD1 or TRBD2 (5 bases each). CDR1 and CDR2 (germline): SGHRS, YFSETQ. This CDR3 region has 14 residues. V was clipped by 0 bases and J by 5 bases, with 9 bases between them. Together with reference TRBV5-1 and TRBJ2-4, the CDR3 gives the full variable domain: KAGVTQTPRYLIKTRGQQVTLSCSPISGHRSVSWYQQTPGQGLQFLFEYFSETQRNKGNFPGRFSGRQFSNSRSEMNVSTLELGDSALYLCASSLAGAQNIQYFGAGTRLSVL.

The rearrangement links TRBV20-1 to TRBJ2-5; D is uncertain. Looked up from germline, CDR1 is DFQATT and CDR2 is SNEGSKA (reference sequence). The CDR3 covers 11 residues. V was clipped by 4 bases and J by 5 bases, with 8 bases between them. The CDR3 sequence: CSAILRETQYF. The CDR3 DNA reads TGCAGTGCTATCCTCAGGGAGACCCAGTACTTC.

The rearrangement links TRBV6-1 to TRBJ2-7; a possible D gene is TRBD1 (5 bases). In germline, CDR1 is MNHNS, CDR2 SASEGT. This CDR3 has 14 amino acids. Trimming removed 5 bases from V and 2 bases from J, with 13 bases in between. In nucleotides, the CDR3 is TGTGCCAGCAGTCCTGACAGATTAACCTACGAGCAGTACTTC. This translates into CASSPDRLTYEQYF.

This clone was counted only a few times. V gene TRBV28 combines with J gene TRBJ1-1; no firm D call. Germline assignment: CDR1 MDHEN and CDR2 SYDVKM. This CDR3 comprises 12 residues. Trimming took off 5 bases at V and 5 bases at J, with 9 bases between the two ends. This chain's CDR3 is CASSLVRTEAFF. The CDR3 DNA is TGTGCCAGCAGTCTGGTCAGGACTGAAGCTTTCTTT.

This rearrangement joins TRBV4-1 to TRBJ2-2, with 8 bases matching TRBD2. Germline V gives CDR1 MGHRA, CDR2 YSYEKL. After removal of 3 bases from V and 7 bases from J, the junction contained 10 bases not matched to a gene. This CDR3 comprises 16 residues. The CDR3 DNA sequence: TGCGCCAGCAGCCAGGTCGGGGGGGCAGCGAGCGGGGAGCTGTTTTTT. Its protein product is CASSQVGGAASGELFF.

CDR3 in amino acids: CASSSDRVGTEAFF. As DNA, the CDR3 is TGTGCCAGCAGTTCGGACAGGGTAGGAACTGAAGCTTTCTTT. The chain links TRBV28 to TRBJ1-1; 8 bases are shared with TRBD1. Germline CDR1 MDHEN, CDR2 SYDVKM. J gave up 5 bases and V 4 bases, and 6 bases lay outside the gene matches. This CDR3 has 14 amino acids.

The chain employs TRBV28 and TRBJ1-1; D is perhaps TRBD1 (6 bases). The CDR3 extends over 14 amino acids. Per the germline V gene, CDR1 is MDHEN and CDR2 is SYDVKM. V lost 6 bases, J lost 1 base, and 12 bases lay in between. The CDR3 sequence is CASRGPTGNTEAFF. The CDR3 DNA sequence: TGTGCCAGCAGGGGACCGACAGGGAACACTGAAGCTTTCTTT.

This clone was seen a handful of times. The rearrangement uses TRBV4-1 and TRBJ2-7; D could derive from TRBD1 or TRBD2 (5 bases each). Trimming shortened V by 0 bases and J by 6 bases, and 12 bases separated the two germline ends. Looked up from germline, CDR1 is MGHRA and CDR2 is YSYEKL. The CDR3 length is 14 residues. The CDR3 nucleotides are TGCGCCAGCAGCCAAGATTGGGGACCCCTCGAGCAGTACTTC. This translates into CASSQDWGPLEQYF.

This chain connects TRBV27 to TRBJ2-6, with D hard to call. Germline V CDR1 and CDR2: MNHEY, SMNVEV (reference sequence). The CDR3 is made up of 17 amino acids. V lost 0 bases, J lost 0 bases, and 9 bases lay in between. In DNA form, the CDR3 reads TGTGCCAGCAGTTTATCGATCACCCGCTCTGGGGCCAACGTCCTGACTTTC. As protein: CASSLSITRSGANVLTF.

V is TRBV30 and J is TRBJ1-5; a possible D gene is TRBD1 (5 bases). The CDR3 extends over 14 amino acids. With 2 bases removed from V and 7 bases from J, the gap between germline ends came to 15 bases. Germline CDR1 is GTSNPN and CDR2 is SVGIG (reference sequence). The CDR3 reads CAWSFGLQGQPQHF. CDR3 in DNA: TGTGCCTGGAGTTTCGGCCTTCAGGGCCAGCCCCAGCATTTT.

This chain links TRBV18 with TRBJ2-5, with 7 bases lining up with TRBD2. The CDR3 is 16 residues long. In germline, CDR1 is KGHSH, CDR2 LQKENI. Trimming at V came to 3 bases and at J to 5 bases, leaving 12 bases not matched to a gene. The DNA of the CDR3 is TGTGCCAGCTCACCGACTTCGACTAGCTTGGGGGAGACCCAGTACTTC. The encoded protein is CASSPTSTSLGETQYF. Together with reference TRBV18 and TRBJ2-5, the CDR3 gives the full variable domain: NAGVMQNPRHLVRRRGQEARLRCSPMKGHSHVYWYRQLPEEGLKFMVYLQKENIIDESGMPKERFSAEFPKEGPSILRIQQVVRGDSAAYFCASSPTSTSLGETQYFGPGTRLLVL.

This clone was recorded a few times. The chain carries TRBV9 and TRBJ2-7; 9 positions match TRBD2. CDR3 length: 15 amino acids. Losses at the gene ends were 0 bases for V and 2 bases for J; bases not matched to a gene: 3. Looked up from germline, CDR1 is SGDLS and CDR2 is YYNGEE. CDR3 residues: CASSVGAGGPYEQYF. In nucleotides, the CDR3 is TGTGCCAGCAGCGTAGGAGCGGGAGGCCCCTACGAGCAGTACTTC. Full variable domain (rest looked up from reference TRBV9 and TRBJ2-7): DSGVTQTPKHLITATGQRVTLRCSPRSGDLSVYWYQQSLDQGLQFLIQYYNGEERAKGNILERFSAQQFPDLHSELNLSSLELGDSALYFCASSVGAGGPYEQYFGPGTRLTVT.

This chain connects TRBV27 to TRBJ2-2; D gene ambiguous. The germline CDR1 and CDR2 sequences are MNHEY and SMNVEV (reference sequence). V lost 3 bases, J lost 0 bases, and 8 bases lay in between. The CDR3 runs to 15 residues. The CDR3 is CASSLDGSNTGELFF. The CDR3 coding sequence is TGTGCCAGCAGTTTGGACGGGTCGAACACCGGGGAGCTGTTTTTT.

This clone was counted once. The chain recombines TRBV28 with TRBJ1-5; D might be TRBD1 (5 bases). The CDR3 is 16 residues long. V was clipped by 2 bases and J by 4 bases, with 15 bases between them. Germline assignment: CDR1 MDHEN and CDR2 SYDVKM. CDR3 bases: TGTGCCAGCAGTTTAAGGTCGGGGGTGGCTAATCAGCCCCAGCATTTT. Translating gives CASSLRSGVANQPQHF.

About this clone itself: This sample includes further DNA sequences coding for the same CDR3. This rearrangement joins TRBV28 to TRBJ1-4; D is perhaps TRBD1 (5 bases). V was clipped by 6 bases and J by 3 bases, with 11 bases between them. The CDR3 loop spans 14 amino acids. CDR1 is MDHEN, CDR2 SYDVKM, per germline. This CDR3 is CASSTDSSNEKLFF. CDR3 in DNA: TGTGCCAGCAGCACCGACAGCTCTAATGAAAAACTGTTTTTT. Using reference TRBV28 and TRBJ1-4 for the parts outside the CDR3, the full variable domain is DVKVTQSSRYLVKRTGEKVFLECVQDMDHENMFWYRQDPGLGLRLIYFSYDVKMKEKGDIPEGYSVSREKKERFSLILESASTNQTSMYLCASSTDSSNEKLFFGSGTQLSVL.

This clone was seen a handful of times. This rearrangement joins TRBV30 to TRBJ2-5, with D unresolved. Germline CDR1 reads GTSNPN; CDR2 reads SVGIG (reference sequence). CDR3 length: 12 residues. Trimming stripped 0 bases from V and 3 bases from J, with 5 bases between. Here the CDR3 DNA reads TGTGCCTGGAGTGTTCTGAAAGAGACCCAGTACTTC. It encodes CAWSVLKETQYF.

The rearrangement links TRBV19 to TRBJ1-3, with a tentative D call TRBD1 (5 bases). V dropped 3 bases and J dropped 10 bases, with 7 bases sitting between them. The CDR3 runs to 11 residues. The germline V gene has CDR1 LNHDA and CDR2 SQIVND (reference sequence). The CDR3 DNA reads as TGTGCCAGTAGTATCGGGGGTACCATATATTTT. This translates into CASSIGGTIYF. The full variable domain, completed using reference TRBV19 and TRBJ1-3, is DGGITQSPKYLFRKEGQNVTLSCEQNLNHDAMYWYRQDPGQGLRLIYYSQIVNDFQKGDIAEGYSVSREKKESFPLTVTSAQKNPTAFYLCASSIGGTIYFGEGSWLTVV.